One sample yielded the 30 T cell receptor beta chains listed below, sequenced in a study of T cells in Graves' hyperthyroidism and ophthalmopathy. The TCR beta CDR3 regions underwent amplification using RNA transcripts as the source. Initially, a first-round RT-PCR of the TCR CDR3 employed the HTBI primer set. In TCRdb, the multiplex PCR reads were re-called with MiXCR into one record per CDR3 protein. The sample consists of 560,000 or so distinct CDR3 sequences, about half of them appearing once. Source material: peripheral blood or thyroid tissue (not recorded which). Every receptor here comes from a young woman with Graves' hyperthyroidism.

This chain uses TRBV29-1 with TRBJ1-2, with 7 bases aligning to TRBD1. With V trimmed by 7 bases and J by 10 bases, 15 bases remained unmatched. The germline gives CDR1 SQVTM, CDR2 ANQGSEA. There are 13 residues in the CDR3. The CDR3 region is CSAAETGLLDYTF. CDR3 DNA: TGCAGCGCAGCCGAGACAGGGCTCTTGGACTACACCTTC.

This chain joins TRBV25-1 and TRBJ2-7; D is possibly TRBD2 (5 bases). Trimming removed 6 bases at V and 0 bases at J, with 21 bases between. CDR3 length equals 17 residues. From germline, CDR1 is MGHDK and CDR2 SYGVNS. The CDR3 DNA reads TGTGCCAGCAGCCTGAAGCAGGACGGGGAGAGCTCCTACGAGCAGTACTTC. It is translated as CASSLKQDGESSYEQYF.

This clonotype was seen only a few times. V usage is TRBV6-5 and J usage is TRBJ1-5; a possible D gene is TRBD1 (5 bases). The germline CDR1 and CDR2 sequences are MNHEY and SVGAGI. The CDR3 spans 13 residues. The V gene lost 7 bases and the J gene lost 5 bases, with 12 bases spanning the gap. As DNA, the CDR3 is TGTGCCAGCACTCAGGGTGAGGATCAGCCCCAGCATTTT. Translated, it gives CASTQGEDQPQHF.

The chain joins TRBV5-1 to TRBJ2-6; D unresolved. Trimming removed 3 bases from V and 15 bases from J, with 10 bases in between. Germline-derived CDR1 and CDR2 are SGHRS and YFSETQ. The CDR3 has 11 residues. The CDR3 DNA follows: TGCGCCAGCAGCTCGAGCGACGGCCTGACTTTC. It codes for CASSSSDGLTF.

The chain couples TRBV7-2 to TRBJ2-2; D gene ambiguous. Per germline, CDR1 SGHTA and CDR2 FQGNSA. The CDR3 runs to 13 residues. V was clipped by 0 bases and J by 7 bases, with 6 bases between them. In DNA form, the CDR3 reads TGTGCCAGCAGCTTAGCCAATAGCGGGGAGCTGTTTTTT. Translating gives CASSLANSGELFF.

On this clonotype itself: One end of the junction varies from germline; a read error may be responsible. The V gene is TRBV10-3, the J gene TRBJ2-7, with TRBD1 matching over 7 bases. CDR3 length equals 14 residues. Per germline, CDR1 ENHRY and CDR2 SYGVKD. The CDR3 nucleotides read TGTGCCAGCAGTTACCCGGGACAGCCCTACGAGCAGTACTTC. Its protein product is CASSYPGQPYEQYF.

The chain uses TRBV29-1 and TRBJ1-1; TRBD1 matches at 8 bases. Germline-derived CDR1 and CDR2 are SQVTM and ANQGSEA. J gave up 3 bases and V 7 bases, and 10 bases lay outside the gene matches. The CDR3 extends over 14 amino acids. This CDR3 is CSAGQGKKDTEAFF. The DNA for the CDR3 is TGCAGCGCCGGACAGGGTAAGAAGGACACTGAAGCTTTCTTT.

This chain links TRBV7-2 with TRBJ2-2; D call uncertain. Germline values: CDR1 SGHTA, CDR2 FQGNSA. The CDR3 has 15 amino acids. Deletions cut 4 bases from V and 4 bases from J, with 13 bases between. The CDR3 reads CASSSPGGFTGELFF. As DNA, the CDR3 is TGTGCCAGCAGCTCCCCAGGCGGTTTCACCGGGGAGCTGTTTTTT.

This clonotype occurred a few times. The chain uses TRBV12-3 or TRBV12-4 and TRBJ1-3; unclear D gene. V was pared by 4 bases and J by 0 bases, with 10 bases between. There are 15 residues in the CDR3. The CDR3 region has the DNA TGTGCCAGCAGTTCGCGGCCGGTCTCTGGAAACACCATATATTTT. Protein product: CASSSRPVSGNTIYF.

This CDR3 is CASSPGQGRLDGYTF. As DNA, the CDR3 is TGTGCCAGCAGCCCCGGACAGGGGAGATTGGATGGCTACACCTTC. The V call is TRBV11-1, the J call TRBJ1-2; TRBD1 agrees at 9 bases. CDR3 length: 15 amino acids. J was trimmed by 6 bases and V by 5 bases; bases with no gene match: 10. Germline lookup yields CDR1 SGHAT and CDR2 FQDESV (reference sequence). Together with reference TRBV11-1 and TRBJ1-2, the CDR3 gives the full variable domain: EAEVAQSPRYKITEKSQAVAFWCDPISGHATLYWYRQILGQGPELLVQFQDESVVDDSQLPKDRFSAERLKGVDSTLKIQPAELGDSAMYLCASSPGQGRLDGYTFGSGTRLTVV.

In this sample, this clonotype turned up a few times. The chain uses TRBV2 and TRBJ1-5; 7 positions match TRBD1. From germline, CDR1 is SNHLY and CDR2 FYNNEI. Germline trimming cut 6 bases from V and 5 bases from J; bases unmatched to any gene: 1. This CDR3 comprises 12 residues. CDR3 bases: TGTGCCAGCAGCGACAGGGATCAGCCCCAGCATTTT. Translation: CASSDRDQPQHF.

This clonotype turned up a few times. The chain employs TRBV7-9 and TRBJ1-4, with 7 positions matching TRBD1. This CDR3 has 13 residues. Looked up from germline, CDR1 is SEHNR and CDR2 is FQNEAQ (reference sequence). Germline trimming cut 4 bases from V and 16 bases from J; bases unmatched to any gene: 12. CDR3 residues: CASSSPQGRIEFF. CDR3 nucleotide sequence: TGTGCCAGCAGCTCTCCACAGGGGCGGATTGAGTTTTTT.

The chain has TRBV7-9 and TRBJ2-7; D is undetermined. V was trimmed by 5 bases and J by 2 bases, leaving 7 bases between them. Germline V gene data show CDR1 as SEHNR and CDR2 as FQNEAQ (reference sequence). There are 12 residues in the CDR3. CDR3 sequence (DNA): TGTGCCAGCAGCGTGGTCGCCTACGAGCAGTACTTC. Its translation: CASSVVAYEQYF.

The chain joins TRBV19 to TRBJ2-5, with 11 bases fitting TRBD2. Germline values: CDR1 LNHDA, CDR2 SQIVND (reference sequence). After removal of 6 bases from V and 3 bases from J, the junction contained 6 bases not matched to a gene. The CDR3 is made up of 15 amino acids. CDR3 DNA sequence: TGTGCCAGTAGCAAGACTAGCGGGACTAAAGAGACCCAGTACTTC. Amino acids: CASSKTSGTKETQYF.

The chain is built from TRBV20-1 and TRBJ2-5, with D unclear. V lost 5 bases and J lost 4, with 14 bases in between. The CDR3 has 13 residues. Germline V CDR1 and CDR2: DFQATT, SNEGSKA (reference sequence). CDR3 sequence reads: CSAGKIVGETQYF. As DNA, the CDR3 is TGCAGTGCTGGAAAGATCGTTGGAGAGACCCAGTACTTC.

The chain joins TRBV5-4 to TRBJ2-7; 8 bases match TRBD2. Losses at the gene ends were 1 base for V and 7 bases for J; bases not matched to a gene: 13. Germline V CDR1 and CDR2: SGHNT, YYREEE (reference sequence). The CDR3 is made up of 16 amino acids. The CDR3 DNA follows: TGTGCCAGCAGCTTGAGCGGGAGTGGGGGCCGCTCGGAGCAGTACTTC. Translated, it gives CASSLSGSGGRSEQYF.

The chain uses TRBV29-1 and TRBJ2-7, with 7 bases fitting TRBD1. The J segment lost 3 bases and the V segment lost 7 bases, leaving 6 bases of the junction unmatched. Germline values: CDR1 SQVTM, CDR2 ANQGSEA. CDR3 length: 12 amino acids. CDR3: CSARQGIYEQYF. CDR3 coding DNA: TGCAGCGCTAGACAGGGTATCTACGAGCAGTACTTC.

J is TRBJ1-6 and V is TRBV7-2; TRBD1 matches 9 bases. CDR3 length equals 18 residues. CDR1 is SGHTA and CDR2 is FQGNSA in the germline V gene. With V trimmed by 0 bases and J by 6 bases, 9 bases remained unmatched. CDR3 sequence: CASSLASISGQGNSPLHF. For the CDR3, the DNA is TGTGCCAGCAGCTTAGCCAGTATTTCGGGACAGGGTAATTCACCCCTCCACTTT.

As regards this clonotype: A read error may produce the germline difference seen at one junction end. CDR3 region: CASSLDRDFYEQHF. As DNA, the CDR3 is TGTGCCAGCAGCTTAGATCGGGACTTTTACGAGCAGCACTTC. The V and J genes are TRBV5-6 and TRBJ2-7, with D maybe TRBD2 (6 bases). The CDR3 sequence is 14 residues long. Germline CDR1 is SGHDT and CDR2 is YYEEEE.

The rearrangement uses TRBV7-3 and TRBJ1-1; possibly TRBD1 for D (5 bases). The V gene lost 3 bases and the J gene lost 5 bases, with 13 bases spanning the gap. The CDR3 is 14 amino acids. Germline CDR1 is SGHTA and CDR2 is FQGTGA. The CDR3 DNA sequence: TGTGCCAGCAGCTTGAGCGCCCGGGGGACTGAAGCTTTCTTT. Translated: CASSLSARGTEAFF.

This chain connects TRBV5-1 to TRBJ1-2; D possibly corresponds to TRBD1 (5 bases). Germline-derived CDR1 and CDR2 are SGHRS and YFSETQ. This CDR3 spans 13 amino acids. Trimming removed 4 bases from V and 3 bases from J, with 10 bases in between. The CDR3 region is CASSKTEDYGYTF. As DNA, the CDR3 is TGCGCCAGCAGCAAGACAGAAGACTATGGCTACACCTTC.

The genes are TRBV20-1 and TRBJ1-2; 7 bases map to TRBD1. The CDR3 is 13 amino acids. The germline V gene has CDR1 DFQATT and CDR2 SNEGSKA (reference sequence). Trimming cost V 7 bases and J 8 bases; bases outside gene matches: 13. The CDR3 DNA reads TGCAGTGTTGAAGACAGGGCCTGGTGGGGCTACACCTTC. Translating gives CSVEDRAWWGYTF.

Comments on this clonotype: At one end, the junction sequence differs from germline, possibly due to a read error. The chain has TRBV29-1 and TRBJ2-7, with 10 bases matching TRBD2. The germline gives CDR1 SQVTM, CDR2 ANQGSEA. The CDR3 runs to 16 residues. In nucleotides, the CDR3 is TGCAGCGTTGAAGATATGACTAGCGGGTTGCCCGACGAGCAGTGCTTC. Residues: CSVEDMTSGLPDEQCF.

This clonotype has just a few counts. This rearrangement joins TRBV2 to TRBJ2-7, with D perhaps matching TRBD1 (6 bases). Trimming removed 8 bases at V and 2 bases at J, with 10 bases between. There are 12 residues in the CDR3. Germline CDR1 reads SNHLY; CDR2 reads FYNNEI. CDR3 protein: CASGSGAYEQYF. In DNA form, the CDR3 reads TGTGCCAGCGGGTCAGGGGCCTACGAGCAGTACTTC. The entire variable domain, with the rest obtained from reference TRBV2 and TRBJ2-7, is as follows: EPEVTQTPSHQVTQMGQEVILRCVPISNHLYFYWYRQILGQKVEFLVSFYNNEISEKSEIFDDQFSVERPDGSNFTLKIRSTKLEDSAMYFCASGSGAYEQYFGPGTRLTVT.

A few counts support this clonotype. This chain connects TRBV5-1 to TRBJ1-1; D is unclear. Looked up from germline, CDR1 is SGHRS and CDR2 is YFSETQ. V lost 5 bases to trimming and J lost 6 bases, with 14 bases between them. CDR3 length: 13 residues. The CDR3 region has the DNA TGCGCCAGCAGTGGGAGCGGGGAGGCTGAAGCTTTCTTT. It is translated as CASSGSGEAEAFF.

CDR3 bases: TGTGCCAGCAGATCGGGGACAGGGGGAAGCTACACCTTC. Residues: CASRSGTGGSYTF. This rearrangement joins TRBV2 to TRBJ1-2, with 11 bases lining up with TRBD1. Germline lookup yields CDR1 SNHLY and CDR2 FYNNEI. This CDR3 region has 13 residues. V lost 6 bases and J lost 9; bases outside the gene matches: 6.

The gene calls are TRBV19 and TRBJ1-2; perhaps TRBD1 as D (5 bases). CDR3 length equals 16 residues. The germline gives CDR1 LNHDA, CDR2 SQIVND (reference sequence). Between the trimmed V and J ends, which lost 6 bases and 2 bases, there was a span of 19 bases. The CDR3 region is CASRHNVRDGNYGYTF. DNA of the CDR3: TGTGCCAGTAGACACAACGTCCGGGACGGCAACTATGGCTACACCTTC.

This clonotype showed up just a few times. The CDR3 bases are TGTGCCAGCTTGGGGGCTCAGGGAACCAAAGAGACCCAGTACTTC. Translating it yields CASLGAQGTKETQYF. The V and J genes are TRBV7-2 and TRBJ2-5, with D perhaps TRBD1 (6 bases). The V end was cut by 8 bases, the J end by 3 bases, with 19 bases between. The CDR3 totals 15 residues. Germline assignment: CDR1 SGHTA and CDR2 FQGNSA. The full variable domain, its missing parts supplied by reference TRBV7-2 and TRBJ2-5, is GAGVSQSPSNKVTEKGKDVELRCDPISGHTALYWYRQSLGQGLEFLIYFQGNSAPDKSGLPSDRFSAERTGGSVSTLTIQRTQQEDSAVYLCASLGAQGTKETQYFGPGTRLLVL.

This clonotype occurred many times. The rearrangement uses TRBV15 and TRBJ2-7; D unclear. The CDR3 loop spans 13 amino acids. V lost 8 bases, J lost 4 bases, and 15 bases lay in between. Germline values: CDR1 LNHNV, CDR2 YYDKDF (reference sequence). For the CDR3, the DNA is TGTGCCACCTCCGATGGGGTTGAGTACGAGCAGTACTTC. It yields the protein CATSDGVEYEQYF.

This clonotype has ten or more counts. One end of the junction is discordant with germline, which a read error may explain. The chain employs TRBV25-1 and TRBJ1-6; D unclear. The CDR3 has 16 residues. Germline V CDR1 and CDR2: MGHDK, SYGVNS. CDR3 nucleotides: TGTGCCAGCAGCGAATTTAAGAGCTCCTATAATTCACCCCTCCACTTT. This codes for CASSEFKSSYNSPLHF.